Presented here are 4 T cell receptor beta chains from one specimen sequenced in a study of response to subunit inactivated influenza vaccine. Via MiXCR, TCRdb re-called the RT-PCR reads, giving one row per CDR3 protein. The sample lists about 190,000 distinct CDR3 sequences, 13% to 15% seen once, with roughly 25% in the top ten. The sequenced sample was CD8+ T cells sorted from PBMCs, obtained 4 to 6 days after vaccination. The receptors come from a man in his fifties who received an inactivated influenza vaccine.

This clonotype occurred a few times. This chain joins TRBV25-1 and TRBJ2-1; 7 bases are shared with TRBD2. The germline V gene encodes CDR1 MGHDK and CDR2 SYGVNS. The CDR3 covers 19 residues. The junction had 20 bases not matched to a gene; V was cut back by 4 bases and J by 5 bases. The CDR3: CASSGKFRTSGTWNNEQFF. Written as DNA, the CDR3 is TGTGCCAGCAGTGGAAAATTTCGAACCAGCGGGACGTGGAACAATGAGCAGTTCTTC.

The genes are TRBV7-8 and TRBJ2-1; D is uncertain. CDR1 is SGHVS and CDR2 is FQNEAQ in the germline V gene. V was pared by 5 bases and J by 2 bases, with 13 bases between. The CDR3 has 15 amino acids. The DNA of the CDR3 is TGTGCCAGCAGCCCCAGTTCGACCCCCTACAATGAGCAGTTCTTC. Residues: CASSPSSTPYNEQFF. Together with reference TRBV7-8 and TRBJ2-1, the CDR3 gives the full variable domain: GAGVSQSPRYKVAKRGQDVALRCDPISGHVSLFWYQQALGQGPEFLTYFQNEAQLDKSGLPSDRFFAERPEGSVSTLKIQRTQQEDSAVYLCASSPSSTPYNEQFFGPGTRLTVL.

The gene calls are TRBV6-2 or TRBV6-3 and TRBJ2-5, with D hard to call. Deletions cut 4 bases from V and 2 bases from J, with 14 bases between. Germline values: CDR1 MNHEY, CDR2 SVGEGT. This CDR3 has 15 amino acids. In nucleotides, the CDR3 is TGTGCCAGCAGTTCACCGTCGGCGGCACAAGAGACCCAGTACTTC. This gives the protein CASSSPSAAQETQYF.

The chain employs TRBV6-2 or TRBV6-3 and TRBJ2-7; 14 bases are a match to TRBD2. The CDR3 is 15 residues long. The germline gives CDR1 MNHEY, CDR2 SVGEGT. J gave up 2 bases and V 6 bases, and 3 bases lay outside the gene matches. Here the CDR3 DNA reads TGTGCCAGCAGAGGGACTAGCGGGAGCCCCTACGAGCAGTACTTC. Protein product: CASRGTSGSPYEQYF.